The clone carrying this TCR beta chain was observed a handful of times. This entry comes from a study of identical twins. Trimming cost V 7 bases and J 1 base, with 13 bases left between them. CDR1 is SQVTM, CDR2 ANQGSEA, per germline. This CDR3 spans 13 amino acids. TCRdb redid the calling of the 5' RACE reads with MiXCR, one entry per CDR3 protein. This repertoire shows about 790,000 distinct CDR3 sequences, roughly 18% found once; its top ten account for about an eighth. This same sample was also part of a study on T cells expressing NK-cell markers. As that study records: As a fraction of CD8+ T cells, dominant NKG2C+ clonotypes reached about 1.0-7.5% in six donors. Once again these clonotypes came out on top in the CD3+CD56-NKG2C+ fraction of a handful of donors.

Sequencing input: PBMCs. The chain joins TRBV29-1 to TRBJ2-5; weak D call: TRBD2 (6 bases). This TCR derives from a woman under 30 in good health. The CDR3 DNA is TGCAGCGGACTATGGACTACCCAAGAGACCCAGTACTTC. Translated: CSGLWTTQETQYF.